This T cell receptor (beta chain) was documented in a study of control samples from healthy donors and cancer patients. The V end lost 5 bases, the J end lost 0 bases, and 13 bases lay between the germline ends. Germline CDR1 SGHAT, CDR2 FQNNGV. This CDR3 is 15 amino acids long. Sequencing used immunoSEQ multiplex PCR; TCRdb keeps in-frame clones, though not all of them. The profile shows 130,000 to 150,000 clones, under 95% of them singletons. Sequences were obtained from blood. This clonotype was sampled from a man aged 18 to 30 in good health. The chain has TRBV11-2 and TRBJ1-1, with no clear D. CDR3 protein: CASSPFGGLNTEAFF. The CDR3 coding sequence is TGTGCCAGCAGCCCCTTTGGAGGGCTGAACACTGAAGCTTTCTTT. Based on the CDR3 plus reference TRBV11-2 and TRBJ1-1, the full variable domain is EAGVAQSPRYKIIEKRQSVAFWCNPISGHATLYWYQQILGQGPKLLIQFQNNGVVDDSQLPKDRFSAERLKGVDSTLKIQPAKLEDSAVYLCASSPFGGLNTEAFFGQGTRLTVV.